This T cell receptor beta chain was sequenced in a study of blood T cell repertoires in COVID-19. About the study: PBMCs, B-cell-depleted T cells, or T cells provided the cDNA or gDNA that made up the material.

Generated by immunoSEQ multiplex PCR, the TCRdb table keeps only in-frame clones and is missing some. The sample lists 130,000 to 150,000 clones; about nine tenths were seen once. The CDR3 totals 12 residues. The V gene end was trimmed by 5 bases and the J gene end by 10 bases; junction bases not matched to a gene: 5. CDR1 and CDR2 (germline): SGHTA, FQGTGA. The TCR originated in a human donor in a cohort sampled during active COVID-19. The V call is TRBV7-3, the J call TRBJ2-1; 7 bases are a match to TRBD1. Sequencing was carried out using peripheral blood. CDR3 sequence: CASSKQGIEQFF. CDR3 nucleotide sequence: TGTGCCAGCAGCAAACAGGGGATCGAGCAGTTCTTC.